The 19 T cell receptor beta chains listed next were all sequenced from one sample in a study of blood T cells in healthy people across ages. Alongside a J-beta primer mix, a sample-barcoded 5' primer served in a second PCR lasting about 6 to 11 cycles. MiXCR, run by TCRdb on the 5' RACE reads, gives a single entry per CDR3 protein. In the table there are 500,000 to 650,000 distinct CDR3 sequences, about 29% of which are singletons. This sample was shared with a second study, whose subject was T cells of mothers and their children.

Sequencing was done on a sample of blood. Receptors originate from a boy between 2 and 10 years old in good health.

This clonotype appeared many times. The chain is built from TRBV12-3 or TRBV12-4 and TRBJ2-5, with D possibly being TRBD2 (6 bases). The DNA matches TRBJ2-1 better at its end, which makes the J call doubtful. CDR3 length equals 14 residues. CDR3 residues: CASSLGGPRPQQFF. CDR3 bases: TGTGCCAGCAGTTTGGGGGGACCTAGACCACAGCAGTTCTTC.

The CDR3 loop reads CASSSPMGDEQYF. Here the CDR3 DNA reads TGTGCCAGCAGCAGCCCGATGGGGGACGAGCAGTACTTC. The rearrangement links TRBV7-9 to TRBJ2-7, with D perhaps TRBD1 or TRBD2 (5 bases each). Per the germline V gene, CDR1 is SEHNR and CDR2 is FQNEAQ (reference sequence). The V and J ends lost 5 bases and 5 bases respectively, with 13 bases between them. The CDR3 consists of 13 residues.

The genes are TRBV29-1 and TRBJ2-7, with 11 bases matching TRBD2. The CDR3 totals 14 residues. V gave up 7 bases and J gave up 2 bases; unmatched junction bases: 7. CDR1 is SQVTM, CDR2 ANQGSEA, per germline. The CDR3 protein is CSAKTSGRPYEQYF. The DNA of the CDR3 is TGCAGCGCAAAAACTAGCGGGAGACCCTACGAGCAGTACTTC.

The genes are TRBV30 and TRBJ1-1; the D is unclear. V lost 4 bases and J 5 bases, leaving 14 bases between the germline ends. This CDR3 region has 13 residues. CDR1 and CDR2 from the germline V gene are GTSNPN and SVGIG (reference sequence). CDR3 DNA sequence: TGTGCCTGGACCCTCTCTTCGACGACTGAAGCTTTCTTT. The encoded protein is CAWTLSSTTEAFF.

On this clonotype: A read error may account for a junction end that differs from germline. The chain joins TRBV20-1 to TRBJ1-4, with 9 bases identical to TRBD1. CDR1 is DFQATT and CDR2 is SNEGSKA in the germline V gene (reference sequence). The CDR3 is made up of 12 amino acids. CDR3 protein: CSAGTGNEKLVF. In DNA, the CDR3 is TGCAGTGCAGGGACAGGGAATGAAAAACTGGTTTTT.

This clonotype showed up just a few times. The chain combines TRBV7-6 with TRBJ1-2, with D possibly being TRBD1 (5 bases). Trimming removed 8 bases at V and 4 bases at J, with 11 bases between. The CDR3 covers 12 residues. Germline loops: CDR1 SGHVS, CDR2 FNYEAQ. CDR3 sequence (DNA): TGTGCCAGCGGGGGGATACCCTATGGCTACACCTTC. It specifies CASGGIPYGYTF.

This clonotype was picked up a small number of times. V is TRBV29-1 and J is TRBJ2-2, with 7 bases aligning to TRBD1. CDR3 length: 13 residues. From germline, CDR1 is SQVTM and CDR2 ANQGSEA. The V gene end was trimmed by 2 bases and the J gene end by 3 bases; junction bases not matched to a gene: 0. The CDR3 loop reads CSVEQGDTGELFF. CDR3 nucleotides: TGCAGCGTTGAACAGGGGGACACCGGGGAGCTGTTTTTT.

V gene TRBV7-2 combines with J gene TRBJ2-7; D is unresolved. Germline assignment: CDR1 SGHTA and CDR2 FQGNSA. Trimming cost V 5 bases and J 4 bases, with 9 bases left between them. This CDR3 spans 12 amino acids. DNA of the CDR3: TGTGCCAGCAGCAATCCTCTGTACGAGCAGTACTTC. Protein product: CASSNPLYEQYF.

The sample holds a few counts of this clonotype. This chain uses TRBV4-3 with TRBJ2-1; TRBD2 agrees at 16 bases. The CDR3 sequence is 15 residues long. V gave up 3 bases and J gave up 11 bases; unmatched junction bases: 4. Germline CDR1 is LGHNA and CDR2 is YSLEER. The CDR3 region is CASSQGLAGGHKQFF. CDR3 in DNA: TGCGCCAGCAGCCAGGGACTAGCGGGAGGGCATAAGCAGTTCTTC.

The genes are TRBV11-2 and TRBJ2-5; D might be TRBD2 (8 bases). The J call may be incorrect, as the DNA end agrees better with TRBJ2-1. This CDR3 has 16 residues. Germline CDR1 SGHAT, CDR2 FQNNGV. The CDR3 bases are TGTGCCAGCAGCTTTAGACAGGGACTAGATATGGATGAGCAGTTCTTC. This sequence encodes CASSFRQGLDMDEQFF.

There are a few counts of this clonotype. This chain uses TRBV19 with TRBJ2-5; a weak D match, TRBD2 (6 bases). TRBJ2-1 matches the DNA end more closely, so the J call is doubtful. The CDR3 loop spans 11 amino acids. Germline V lookup: CDR1 LNHDA, CDR2 SQIVND (reference sequence). In DNA form, the CDR3 reads TGTGCCACCGGGACTTACAATGAGCAGTTCTTC. Its protein product is CATGTYNEQFF.

This sequence joins TRBV12-3 or TRBV12-4 and TRBJ2-6; 8 positions match TRBD1. J gave up 3 bases and V 7 bases, and 17 bases lay outside the gene matches. This CDR3 has 19 amino acids. The CDR3 protein is CASTNSLMDRADGANVLTF. CDR3 DNA: TGTGCCAGCACCAACTCCTTGATGGACAGGGCGGATGGGGCCAACGTCCTGACTTTC.

The chain joins TRBV6-1 to TRBJ1-2; TRBD1 matches 11 bases. Germline loops: CDR1 MNHNS, CDR2 SASEGT. V dropped 6 bases and J dropped 2; count of bases not matched to a gene: 14. The CDR3 covers 18 residues. The CDR3 DNA reads TGTGCCAGCAGCACCCCTTGGGACAGGGGGGATCGAAACTATGGCTACACCTTC. Translated: CASSTPWDRGDRNYGYTF.

This sequence joins TRBV5-1 and TRBJ2-7; the D gene could be TRBD1 or TRBD2 (6 bases each). The germline gives CDR1 SGHRS, CDR2 YFSETQ. The CDR3 extends over 13 amino acids. Trimming pared 4 bases from V and 4 bases from J, leaving 12 bases between. CDR3 loop: CASSPEGGYEQYF. The CDR3 nucleotides are TGCGCCAGCAGCCCGGAGGGGGGATACGAGCAGTACTTC.

V usage is TRBV29-1 and J usage is TRBJ1-2; TRBD1 agrees at 11 bases. The germline CDR1 and CDR2 sequences are SQVTM and ANQGSEA. V lost 4 bases, J lost 6 bases, and 1 base stayed unmatched. This CDR3 has 12 residues. DNA for the CDR3: TGCAGCGTTGGGACAGGGGGCGATGGCTACACCTTC. It specifies CSVGTGGDGYTF.

This clonotype was counted a few times. This CDR3 is CSARASGQGMLEQYF. The CDR3 DNA reads TGCAGTGCTAGAGCTTCCGGACAGGGTATGTTAGAGCAGTACTTC. This chain uses TRBV20-1 with TRBJ2-7; TRBD1 matches 8 bases. This CDR3 is built from 15 residues. Germline CDR1 reads DFQATT; CDR2 reads SNEGSKA (reference sequence). The ends lost 1 base at V and 7 bases at J; junction bases unmatched: 12.

The chain uses TRBV27 and TRBJ1-4, with 8 bases fitting TRBD1. Looked up from germline, CDR1 is MNHEY and CDR2 is SMNVEV (reference sequence). The length of the CDR3 is 16 residues. V trimming: 4 bases; J trimming: 8 bases; junction bases outside the gene matches: 12. The CDR3 reads CASSSPSDRAREKLFF. CDR3 coding DNA: TGTGCCAGCAGTTCCCCCTCGGACAGGGCACGAGAAAAACTGTTTTTT.

This clonotype was observed a handful of times. A read error may account for a junction end that differs from germline. The J gene is TRBJ2-5, the V gene TRBV27, with 11 bases matching TRBD2. CDR3 length equals 15 residues. From germline, CDR1 is MNHEY and CDR2 SMNVEV (reference sequence). CDR3 bases: TGTGCCAGCAGATCTAATCTAGCGGGGGGTCCTAATGTGTTCTTC. Translated: CASRSNLAGGPNVFF.

As to this clonotype: A much larger clone sits a single nucleotide away, making a read error possible. This chain joins TRBV6-6 and TRBJ2-5; 10 bases match TRBD2. This CDR3 is built from 15 residues. Germline V lookup: CDR1 MNHNY, CDR2 SVGAGI (reference sequence). V was pared by 6 bases and J by 4 bases, with 8 bases of the junction left unmatched. CDR3 in amino acids: CASSRASGGPETQYF. The DNA of the CDR3 is TGTGCCAGCAGCCGGGCTAGCGGGGGACCAGAGACCCAGTACTTC.